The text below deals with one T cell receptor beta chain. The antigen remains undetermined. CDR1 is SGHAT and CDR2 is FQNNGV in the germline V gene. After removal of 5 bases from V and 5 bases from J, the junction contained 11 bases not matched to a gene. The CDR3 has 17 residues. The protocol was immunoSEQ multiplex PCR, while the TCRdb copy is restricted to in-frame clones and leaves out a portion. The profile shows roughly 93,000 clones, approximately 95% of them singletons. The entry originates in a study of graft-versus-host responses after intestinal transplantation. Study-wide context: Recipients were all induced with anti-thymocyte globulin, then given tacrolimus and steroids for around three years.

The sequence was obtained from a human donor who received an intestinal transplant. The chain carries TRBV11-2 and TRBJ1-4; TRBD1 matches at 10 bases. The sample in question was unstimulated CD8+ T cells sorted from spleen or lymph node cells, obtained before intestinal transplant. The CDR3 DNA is TGTGCCAGCAGCCCGATCCGGGACAGGGGTCGGAATGAAAAACTGTTTTTT. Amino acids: CASSPIRDRGRNEKLFF.